The 19 T cell receptor beta chains reported below all come from one sample, sequenced in a study of T cells after posttransplantation cyclophosphamide. The protocol was immunoSEQ multiplex PCR, while the TCRdb copy is restricted to in-frame clones and leaves out a portion. The sample was found to contain a few thousand clones, and every one recurs. A marrow graft followed busulfan-fludarabine conditioning, with cyclophosphamide on days +3 and +4. The sample here was PBMCs, taken 32 days after allogeneic stem cell transplant with posttransplant cyclophosphamide. These TCRs come from a female patient aged 50-59 years who received an allogeneic stem cell transplant from a related donor, was CMV-positive, and had no GVHD. A share of the T cells may be of graft donor origin.

In this sample, this clone is medium-sized. This sequence joins TRBV7-9 and TRBJ1-2; D gene uncertain. CDR3 length: 13 residues. Germline loops: CDR1 SEHNR, CDR2 FQNEAQ (reference sequence). Trimming took 1 base from V and 3 from J, leaving 6 bases between them. Here the CDR3 DNA reads TGTGCCAGCAGCTTAGGGCTAGACTATGGCTACACCTTC. This translates into CASSLGLDYGYTF.

This clone has a count of ten or more. CDR3 residues: CASSSGGTSRHNEQFF. DNA of the CDR3: TGCGCCAGCAGCTCCGGCGGGACTAGCAGACACAATGAGCAGTTCTTC. The chain recombines TRBV5-1 with TRBJ2-1; 9 positions match TRBD2. CDR3 length: 16 amino acids. CDR1 is SGHRS and CDR2 is YFSETQ in the germline V gene. The trim removed 3 bases at V and 5 bases at J, leaving 9 bases unmatched.

This clone was recorded many times. The genes are TRBV9 and TRBJ1-4; a possible D gene is TRBD1 (5 bases). Germline V gives CDR1 SGDLS, CDR2 YYNGEE. Trimming left V 0 bases short and J 6 bases short, with 15 bases between. This CDR3 region has 16 residues. CDR3 sequence: CASSVGQGRGDEKLFF. CDR3 DNA: TGTGCCAGCAGCGTAGGGCAGGGCCGGGGGGATGAAAAACTGTTTTTT.

By its share, this clone is medium-sized. This chain uses TRBV24-1 with TRBJ2-3; D uncertain. Germline CDR1 is KGHDR and CDR2 is SFDVKD. V lost 4 bases to trimming and J lost 4 bases, with 8 bases between them. CDR3 length equals 13 residues. CDR3 coding DNA: TGTGCCACCAGTGACCCCCCCGCAGATACGCAGTATTTT. Translation: CATSDPPADTQYF.

This clone was recorded a few times. The CDR3 reads CASSIAGTGNYEQYF. The CDR3 region has the DNA TGTGCCAGTAGTATCGCCGGGACAGGTAACTACGAGCAGTACTTC. The V and J genes are TRBV19 and TRBJ2-5; TRBD1 matches 8 bases. The last part of the DNA fits TRBJ2-7 better; the J call may be wrong. CDR1 LNHDA and CDR2 SQIVND come from the germline V gene (reference sequence). CDR3 length equals 15 residues.

The sample holds many counts of this clone. The rearrangement joins TRBV28 to TRBJ2-3, with a possible D match to TRBD1 (6 bases). The CDR3 is 16 residues long. The V end lost 4 bases, the J end lost 1 base, and 15 bases lay between the germline ends. Per germline, CDR1 MDHEN and CDR2 SYDVKM. CDR3 sequence (DNA): TGTGCCAGCAGTTCCTCCCAGGGGTCCCGCACAGATACGCAGTATTTT. It is translated as CASSSSQGSRTDTQYF. Combining the CDR3 with reference TRBV28 and TRBJ2-3 gives the whole variable domain DVKVTQSSRYLVKRTGEKVFLECVQDMDHENMFWYRQDPGLGLRLIYFSYDVKMKEKGDIPEGYSVSREKKERFSLILESASTNQTSMYLCASSSSQGSRTDTQYFGPGTRLTVL.

This clone is labeled medium-sized (0.01 to 0.1%). V is TRBV2 and J is TRBJ2-2; D may be TRBD1 (6 bases). CDR1 is SNHLY and CDR2 is FYNNEI in the germline V gene. The CDR3 is made up of 16 amino acids. With 3 bases removed from V and 0 bases from J, the gap between germline ends came to 11 bases. CDR3 amino acids: CASSETGSPNTGELFF. The CDR3, as DNA: TGTGCCAGCAGTGAGACAGGTTCTCCGAACACCGGGGAGCTGTTTTTT.

This clone was picked up many times. The V call is TRBV5-5, the J call TRBJ1-2, with TRBD1 as a possible D gene (5 bases). The CDR3 sequence is 12 residues long. The germline V gene has CDR1 SGHKS and CDR2 YYEKEE (reference sequence). The germline V and J ends were trimmed by 1 base and 5 bases, with 6 bases remaining between them. As DNA, the CDR3 is TGTGCCAGCAGCTTGCAGGGTTATGGCTACACCTTC. This translates into CASSLQGYGYTF.

This clone was seen only a few times. The chain carries TRBV18 and TRBJ2-5; tentative D call: TRBD1 (5 bases). This CDR3 comprises 14 residues. Per the germline V gene, CDR1 is KGHSH and CDR2 is LQKENI. V lost 2 bases, J lost 6 bases, and 13 bases lay in between. In nucleotides, the CDR3 is TGTGCCAGCTCACCAAATGGAGACAGACAGACCCAGTACTTC. It translates to CASSPNGDRQTQYF.

This clone is medium-sized within its sample. V usage is TRBV6-2 or TRBV6-3 and J usage is TRBJ2-1; D possibly corresponds to TRBD2 (6 bases). This CDR3 spans 17 amino acids. Trimming pared 4 bases from V and 4 bases from J, leaving 20 bases between. CDR1 and CDR2 (germline): MNHEY, SVGEGT. The CDR3 here is CASSFSPMLADYNEQFF. CDR3 in DNA: TGTGCCAGCAGTTTTTCCCCGATGTTAGCGGATTACAATGAGCAGTTCTTC.

In its sample, this clone was seen many times. This chain links TRBV5-6 with TRBJ2-3; D is uncertain. The V gene lost 0 bases and the J gene lost 5 bases, with 16 bases spanning the gap. The CDR3 length is 16 residues. Germline V gene data show CDR1 as SGHDT and CDR2 as YYEEEE. For the CDR3, the DNA is TGTGCCAGCAGCTTGGCCGCCCTAGTAGCTGAAGATACGCAGTATTTT. Translating it yields CASSLAALVAEDTQYF.

Sample share makes this clone medium-sized (0.01 to 0.1%). The V call is TRBV6-5, the J call TRBJ2-1; D is undetermined. The CDR3 consists of 14 residues. Looked up from germline, CDR1 is MNHEY and CDR2 is SVGAGI. Trimming took 3 bases from V and 2 from J, leaving 8 bases between them. CDR3 protein: CASSYAYTYNEQFF. In nucleotides, the CDR3 is TGTGCCAGCAGTTATGCGTATACCTACAATGAGCAGTTCTTC.

This clone is medium-sized within its sample. The V and J genes are TRBV12-3 or TRBV12-4 and TRBJ1-2; 10 nucleotides match TRBD1. CDR3 length: 15 residues. The V and J ends lost 3 bases and 6 bases, in that order; junction bases with no gene match: 7. In nucleotides, the CDR3 is TGTGCCAGCAGTTTGTGGGGACAGGGGTTGAATGGCTACACCTTC. Its translation is CASSLWGQGLNGYTF.

This clone was counted many times. This chain joins TRBV7-9 and TRBJ2-3; D gene uncertain. Germline assignment: CDR1 SEHNR and CDR2 FQNEAQ (reference sequence). CDR3 length: 15 residues. Trimming stripped 4 bases from V and 0 bases from J, with 11 bases between. CDR3 bases: TGTGCCAGCAGCTCGACTGAGCCTAGCACAGATACGCAGTATTTT. Protein: CASSSTEPSTDTQYF.

Sample share makes this clone medium-sized. The chain combines TRBV27 with TRBJ2-1; no reliable D call. Trimming cost V 2 bases and J 3 bases, with 11 bases left between them. This CDR3 is built from 15 residues. Per the germline V gene, CDR1 is MNHEY and CDR2 is SMNVEV (reference sequence). The CDR3 DNA reads TGTGCCAGCAGTTTAATGTCTCGGGTCTACAATGAGCAGTTCTTC. Translating it yields CASSLMSRVYNEQFF.

This clone was recorded many times. The chain uses TRBV6-2 or TRBV6-3 and TRBJ2-5, with a possible D match to TRBD2 (6 bases). Germline assignment: CDR1 MNHEY and CDR2 SVGEGT. The V end was cut by 4 bases, the J end by 5 bases, with 17 bases between. The CDR3 length is 15 residues. CDR3 in DNA: TGTGCCAGCAGTTGGAAGGGGACTTCCTGGGAGACCCAGTACTTC. Its protein product is CASSWKGTSWETQYF.

This clone was seen at least ten times. The rearrangement uses TRBV11-3 and TRBJ2-5; 7 bases are shared with TRBD1. J gave up 1 base and V 5 bases, and 4 bases lay outside the gene matches. Germline V gene data show CDR1 as SGHNT and CDR2 as YENEEA. The CDR3 covers 14 residues. This CDR3 reads CASSTRDSQETQYF. In DNA form, the CDR3 reads TGTGCCAGCAGCACCCGGGACAGCCAAGAGACCCAGTACTTC.

By its share, this clone is medium-sized. J is TRBJ1-3 and V is TRBV7-2; D not certain. V lost 4 bases and J lost 4, with 11 bases in between. Germline values: CDR1 SGHTA, CDR2 FQGNSA. There are 14 residues in the CDR3. CDR3 sequence reads: CASSSALSGNTIYF. Here the CDR3 DNA reads TGTGCCAGCAGCTCTGCCCTAAGCGGAAACACCATATATTTT.

This clone was recorded at least ten times. The rearrangement joins TRBV5-8 to TRBJ2-2, with D hard to call. The length of the CDR3 is 14 residues. Trimming removed 0 bases at V and 4 bases at J, with 7 bases between. The germline V gene has CDR1 SGHTS and CDR2 YDEGEE. The DNA of the CDR3 is TGTGCCAGCAGCTTGGAGGCGGTCACCGGGGAGCTGTTTTTT. Protein sequence: CASSLEAVTGELFF.